The T cell receptor (beta chain) described here comes from a study of PD-1 blockade in classical Hodgkin lymphoma. The time point here: cycle 4 day 1 (C4D1), after more than 5 weeks of nivolumab. Each of the patients experienced relapse following autologous stem cell transplantation, and their brentuximab vedotin exposure differed. Data came from immunoSEQ multiplex PCR; TCRdb stores just in-frame clones and leaves some out. The repertoire includes 50,000 to 65,000 clones, 90% to 95% of them detected once, and around 8% sits in the top ten. Germline assignment: CDR1 MNHEY and CDR2 SVGAGI. This CDR3 is 15 amino acids long. The V and J ends lost 4 bases and 3 bases respectively, with 14 bases between them.

The J gene is TRBJ2-3, the V gene TRBV6-5, with D maybe TRBD2 (6 bases). The TCR originated in a human donor with classical Hodgkin lymphoma. Sequencing was performed on peripheral blood mononuclear cells (PBMCs), taken before the fourth cycle of nivolumab. The CDR3 DNA reads as TGTGCCAGCAGTTTACTTTCGGGGAGGACAGATACGCAGTATTTT. It codes for CASSLLSGRTDTQYF.